The TCR beta chain under discussion was sequenced for a study of blood T cells in healthy people across ages. The CDR3 sequence is 13 residues long. Germline-derived CDR1 and CDR2 are SQVTM and ANQGSEA. V gave up 7 bases and J gave up 0 bases, with 12 bases separating them. With a J-beta primer mix and a sample-barcoded 5' primer, a second PCR ran about 6 to 11 cycles. Each CDR3 protein gets one entry after TCRdb re-called the 5' RACE reads with MiXCR. The sample consists of approximately 1,000,000 distinct CDR3 sequences, 35% to 45% of them appearing once. The chain links TRBV29-1 to TRBJ1-1; no reliable D call. Material for sequencing was blood. The clonotype originates from a man aged 18-30 years in good health. CDR3 region: CSGQTTMNTEAFF. DNA for the CDR3: TGCAGCGGGCAGACAACCATGAACACTGAAGCTTTCTTT.